The 2 T cell receptor beta chains given below trace back to one sample, sequenced in a study of multiple sclerosis patients with progressive multifocal leukoencephalopathy. Indicated time point: more than five months of natalizumab therapy. Profiled with immunoSEQ multiplex PCR; TCRdb holds only in-frame clones, not every one. The data show tens of thousands of clones, roughly 89% seen once. The source was PBMCs, collected from a patient treated with natalizumab. These receptors originate from a human donor with multiple sclerosis.

This chain joins TRBV10-3 and TRBJ2-1, with 14 bases fitting TRBD2. The CDR3 has 15 residues. Trimming took 3 bases from V and 9 from J; bases not matched to a gene: 4. CDR1 and CDR2 (germline): ENHRY, SYGVKD. The CDR3, as DNA: TGTGCCATCAGTGACGGACTAGCGGGAGGAGGTGAGCAGTTCTTC. Protein product: CAISDGLAGGGEQFF.

The chain uses TRBV5-1 and TRBJ1-2; D is unresolved. Germline CDR1 reads SGHRS; CDR2 reads YFSETQ. With 5 bases removed from V and 4 bases from J, the gap between germline ends came to 21 bases. The CDR3 covers 16 residues. The CDR3 is CASSPGLTIQVYGYTF. The CDR3 DNA is TGCGCCAGCAGTCCAGGATTGACGATCCAGGTCTATGGCTACACCTTC.